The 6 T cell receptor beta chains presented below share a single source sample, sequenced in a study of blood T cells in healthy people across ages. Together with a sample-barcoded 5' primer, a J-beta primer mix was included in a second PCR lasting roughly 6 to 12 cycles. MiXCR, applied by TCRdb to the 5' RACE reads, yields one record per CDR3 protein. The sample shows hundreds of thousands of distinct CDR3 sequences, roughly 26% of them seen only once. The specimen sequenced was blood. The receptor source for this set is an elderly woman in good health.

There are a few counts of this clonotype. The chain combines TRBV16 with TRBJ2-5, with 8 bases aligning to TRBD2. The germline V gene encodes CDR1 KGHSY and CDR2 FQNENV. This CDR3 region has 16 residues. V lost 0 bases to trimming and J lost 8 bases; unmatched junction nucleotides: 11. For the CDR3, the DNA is TGTGCCAGCAGCCAATCCCGCACTAGCGGCGAAGGAACCCAGTACTTC. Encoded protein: CASSQSRTSGEGTQYF.

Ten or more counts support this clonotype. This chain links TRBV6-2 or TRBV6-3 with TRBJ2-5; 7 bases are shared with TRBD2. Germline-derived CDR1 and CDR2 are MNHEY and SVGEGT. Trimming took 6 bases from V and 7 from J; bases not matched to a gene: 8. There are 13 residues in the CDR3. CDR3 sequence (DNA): TGTGCCAGCAGATGGACTAGTGCTGCGACCCAGTACTTC. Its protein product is CASRWTSAATQYF.

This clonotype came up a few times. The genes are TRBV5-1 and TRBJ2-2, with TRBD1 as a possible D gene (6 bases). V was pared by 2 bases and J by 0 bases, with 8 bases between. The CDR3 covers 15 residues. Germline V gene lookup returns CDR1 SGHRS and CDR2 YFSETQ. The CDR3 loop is CASSFGQPNTGELFF. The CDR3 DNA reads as TGCGCCAGCAGCTTCGGACAGCCGAACACCGGGGAGCTGTTTTTT. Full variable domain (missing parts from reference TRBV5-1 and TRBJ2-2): KAGVTQTPRYLIKTRGQQVTLSCSPISGHRSVSWYQQTPGQGLQFLFEYFSETQRNKGNFPGRFSGRQFSNSRSEMNVSTLELGDSALYLCASSFGQPNTGELFFGEGSRLTVL.

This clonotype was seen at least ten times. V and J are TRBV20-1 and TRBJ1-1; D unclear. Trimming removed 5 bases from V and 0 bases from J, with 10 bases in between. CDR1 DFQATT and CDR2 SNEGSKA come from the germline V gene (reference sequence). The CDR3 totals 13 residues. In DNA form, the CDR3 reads TGCAGTGCTGGTGGAGAGCTGAACACTGAAGCTTTCTTT. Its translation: CSAGGELNTEAFF.

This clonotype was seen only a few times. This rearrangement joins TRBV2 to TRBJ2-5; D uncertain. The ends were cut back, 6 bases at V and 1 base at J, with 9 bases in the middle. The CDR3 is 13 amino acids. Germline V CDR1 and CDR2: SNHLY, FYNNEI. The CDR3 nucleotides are TGTGCCAGCAGCGCCGTACCCCAAGAGACCCAGTACTTC. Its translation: CASSAVPQETQYF.

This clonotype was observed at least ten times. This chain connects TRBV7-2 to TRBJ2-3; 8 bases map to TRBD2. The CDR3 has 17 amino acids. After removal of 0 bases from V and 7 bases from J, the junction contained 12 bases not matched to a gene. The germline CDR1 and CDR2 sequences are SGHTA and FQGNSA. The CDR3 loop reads CASSLAATSARVNTQYF. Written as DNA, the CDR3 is TGTGCCAGCAGCTTAGCGGCGACTAGCGCTAGGGTGAATACGCAGTATTTT.